This T cell receptor beta chain came from a study of immune cell composition in non-small cell lung cancer. Study results and limitations: Squamous carcinomas (about 75%) more often had tumour-associated clones >0.5% than adenocarcinomas (around 33%). Tumour-reactive clones were not shown to match dominant in vivo tumour clones.

About this clone itself: No antigen is known for it.

V was pared by 7 bases and J by 6 bases, with 3 bases of the junction left unmatched. Per germline, CDR1 MNHNS and CDR2 SASEGT. The CDR3 length is 13 residues. Some clones are missing from TCRdb's copy, which holds only in-frame ones; the method was immunoSEQ multiplex PCR. The sample includes some 4,000 clones, around three quarters of them seen just once. Normal lung sampling was at least 3 cm from the tumour, as distant as possible. DNA was extracted from unsorted cell suspensions stored frozen. Source material: non-adjacent lung tissue. The TCR was taken from a human donor with non-small cell lung cancer. The chain carries TRBV6-1 and TRBJ1-6, with 7 bases matching TRBD1. The CDR3, as DNA: TGTGCCAGCATCGGGACAGCTAATTCACCCCTCCACTTT. It yields the protein CASIGTANSPLHF.